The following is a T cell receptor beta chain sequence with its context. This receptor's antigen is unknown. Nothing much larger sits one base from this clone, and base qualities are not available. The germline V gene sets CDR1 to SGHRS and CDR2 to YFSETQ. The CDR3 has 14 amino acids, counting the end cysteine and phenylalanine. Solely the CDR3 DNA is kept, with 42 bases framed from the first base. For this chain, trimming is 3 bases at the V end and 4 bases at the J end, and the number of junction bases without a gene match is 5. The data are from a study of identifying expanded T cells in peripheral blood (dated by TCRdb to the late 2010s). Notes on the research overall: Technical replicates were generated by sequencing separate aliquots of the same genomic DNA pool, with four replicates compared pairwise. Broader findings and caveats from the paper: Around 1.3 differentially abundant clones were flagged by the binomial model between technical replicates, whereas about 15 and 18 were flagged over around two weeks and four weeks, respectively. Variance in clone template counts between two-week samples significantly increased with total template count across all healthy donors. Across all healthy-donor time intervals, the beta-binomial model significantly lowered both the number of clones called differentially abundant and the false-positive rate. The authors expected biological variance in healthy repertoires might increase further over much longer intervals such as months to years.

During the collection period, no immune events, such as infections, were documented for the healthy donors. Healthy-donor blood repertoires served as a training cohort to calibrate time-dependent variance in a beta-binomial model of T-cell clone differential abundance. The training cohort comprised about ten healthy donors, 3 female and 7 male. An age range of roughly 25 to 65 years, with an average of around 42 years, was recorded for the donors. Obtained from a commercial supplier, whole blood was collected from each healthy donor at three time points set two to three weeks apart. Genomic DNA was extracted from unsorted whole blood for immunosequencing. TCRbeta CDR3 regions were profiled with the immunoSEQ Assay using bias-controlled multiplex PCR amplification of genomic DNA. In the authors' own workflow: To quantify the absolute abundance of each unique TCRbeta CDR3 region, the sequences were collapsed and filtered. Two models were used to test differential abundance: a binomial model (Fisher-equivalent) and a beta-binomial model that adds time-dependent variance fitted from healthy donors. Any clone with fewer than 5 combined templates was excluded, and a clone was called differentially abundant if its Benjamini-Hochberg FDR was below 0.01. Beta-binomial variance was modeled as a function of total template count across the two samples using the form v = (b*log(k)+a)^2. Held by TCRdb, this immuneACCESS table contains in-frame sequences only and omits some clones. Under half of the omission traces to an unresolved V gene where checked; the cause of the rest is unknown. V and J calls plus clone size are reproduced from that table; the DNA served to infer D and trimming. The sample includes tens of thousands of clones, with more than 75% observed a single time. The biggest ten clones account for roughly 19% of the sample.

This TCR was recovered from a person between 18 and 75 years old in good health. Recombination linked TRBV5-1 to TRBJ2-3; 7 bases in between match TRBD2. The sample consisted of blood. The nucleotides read TGCGCCAGCAGCTACGAAGCGGGGTCAGATACGCAGTATTTT. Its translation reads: CASSYEAGSDTQYF. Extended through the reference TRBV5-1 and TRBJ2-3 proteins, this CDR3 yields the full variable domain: KAGVTQTPRYLIKTRGQQVTLSCSPISGHRSVSWYQQTPGQGLQFLFEYFSETQRNKGNFPGRFSGRQFSNSRSEMNVSTLELGDSALYLCASSYEAGSDTQYFGPGTRLTVL.